A selection of T cell receptor beta chains follows, all from one sample in a study of lymphopenia after photon versus proton radiotherapy. Clones were read by immunoSEQ multiplex PCR, and TCRdb kept only the in-frame ones, dropping some. The table shows approximately 23,000 clones, with roughly 89% occurring only once. The sequencing used peripheral blood, collected from a patient treated with proton-based radiotherapy. The receptor source for this set is a man aged 80 or over with esophageal cancer. CDR3s include the opening cysteine and the closing phenylalanine or tryptophan. A D gene is named only where the DNA matches it firmly. Size values are once, few and many counts, or a class for expanded clones, and some rows have none.

- | TRBJ2-1 | - | TRBV9 | TGTGCCAGCAGCCCAGGTGGGTGGGGCTCCTACAATGAGCAGTTCTTC | CASSPGGWGSYNEQFF
TRBD1 | TRBJ2-3 | - | TRBV27 | TGTGCCAGCAGAGGACAGGGCCGGATGGATACGCAGTATTTT | CASRGQGRMDTQYF
TRBD1 | TRBJ1-4 | - | TRBV18 | TGTGCCAGCTCACCAATACCCTCCGGGACAGCCCATTTT | CASSPIPSGTAHF
- | TRBJ2-5 | - | TRBV5-1 | TGCGCCAGCAGCTATGGACGCTGGGAGACCCAGTACTTC | CASSYGRWETQYF
- | TRBJ1-6 | - | TRBV11-2 | TGTGCCAGCAGCTTAGATCTGGTGGGATCGACCTATAATTCACCCCTCCACTTT | CASSLDLVGSTYNSPLHF
- | TRBJ1-3 | - | TRBV29-1 | TGCAGCGTTGGGGGGGGAAACACCATATATTTT | CSVGGGNTIYF
- | TRBJ1-4 | - | TRBV5-1 | TGCGCCAGCAGCTTCTCAGGGGATGGTGAAAAACTGTTTTTT | CASSFSGDGEKLFF
- | TRBJ1-1 | - | TRBV15 | TGTGCCACCAGCAGAGGCAGAACCGACAGCAACACTGAAGCTTTCTTT | CATSRGRTDSNTEAFF
- | TRBJ2-7 | medium-sized | TRBV7-6 | TGTGCCAGCAGCTCGGGTCCCAACTACGAGCAGTACTTC | CASSSGPNYEQYF
TRBD1 | TRBJ1-6 | - | TRBV5-4 | TGTGCCAGCAGCAAGGACAGGGACACCTATAATTCACCCCTCCACTTT | CASSKDRDTYNSPLHF
- | TRBJ2-7 | - | TRBV19 | TGTGCCAGTAGTATGAGGGCAGGACCAGGCGAGCAGTACTTC | CASSMRAGPGEQYF
- | TRBJ2-2 | few | TRBV19 | TGTGCCAGTAGTATAGATAGAACAGGGGAGCTGTTTTTT | CASSIDRTGELFF
- | TRBJ2-3 | - | TRBV27 | TGTGCCAGCAGTTTAGAGGGCAGGGGTTCCGATACGCAGTATTTT | CASSLEGRGSDTQYF
TRBD1 | TRBJ2-5 | - | TRBV11-2 | TGTGCCAGCAGCGTACCACAGGGGGTGGGGACCCAGTACTTC | CASSVPQGVGTQYF
- | TRBJ2-3 | - | TRBV15 | TGTGCCACCAGCAGAGATCTTGCAGGGGCGGAGGATACGCAGTATTTT | CATSRDLAGAEDTQYF
- | TRBJ1-5 | - | TRBV18 | TGTGCCAGCTCTTCCGGGATGCCGAAGGGGCCCCAGCATTTT | CASSSGMPKGPQHF
TRBD1 | TRBJ1-6 | few | TRBV19 | TGTGCCAGTAATGACAGGGGCAATTCACCCCTCCACTTT | CASNDRGNSPLHF
- | TRBJ2-2 | - | TRBV10-2 | TGCGCCAGCAGTGAGTCGATACGGAACACCGGGGAGCTGTTTTTT | CASSESIRNTGELFF
- | TRBJ2-7 | few | TRBV2 | TGTGCCAGCAGGGTCTACGAGCAGTACTTC | CASRVYEQYF
TRBD2 | TRBJ2-5 | - | TRBV7-2 | TGTGCCAGCAGCTTAAGCCTAGCGGAAGAGACCCAGTACTTC | CASSLSLAEETQYF
- | TRBJ1-2 | once | TRBV5-1 | TGCGCCAGCAGCTTGGGTGACGGGGAAGTATATGGCTACACCTTC | CASSLGDGEVYGYTF
- | TRBJ2-2 | - | TRBV18 | TGTGCCAGCTCACCCCAACAGGGAAATTTGAACACCGGGGAGCTGTTTTTT | CASSPQQGNLNTGELFF
TRBD1 | TRBJ2-3 | - | TRBV11-2 | TGTGCCAGCAGCTTGCACCAGGGGGCAGGCACAGATACGCAGTATTTT | CASSLHQGAGTDTQYF
- | TRBJ2-3 | - | TRBV6-6 | TGTGCCAGCAGTTACCTTTTAAGGGGAGATACGCAGTATTTT | CASSYLLRGDTQYF
TRBD1 | TRBJ1-2 | - | TRBV2 | TGTGCCAGCAGTGTAGGGGACAGGGTCGGAGGCTACACCTTC | CASSVGDRVGGYTF
TRBD1 | TRBJ1-4 | - | TRBV4-1 | TGCGCCAGCAGCCAGGATCCAGGGGGATATACTAATGAAAAACTGTTTTTT | CASSQDPGGYTNEKLFF
- | TRBJ2-2 | once | TRBV6-6 | TGTGCCAGCAGTTACCCTATGTTTGCCGGGGAGCTGTTTTTT | CASSYPMFAGELFF
TRBD1 | TRBJ1-5 | - | TRBV2 | TGTGCCAGCAGCGACCGACAGGGTGGCAATCAGCCCCAGCATTTT | CASSDRQGGNQPQHF
TRBD2 | TRBJ2-3 | - | TRBV19 | TGTGCCAGTAGTATCGGGACTAGAGGGGATACGCAGTATTTT | CASSIGTRGDTQYF
TRBD1 | TRBJ1-1 | - | TRBV5-1 | TGCGCCAGCAGCAGCGCAGGGGGCCAGAACACTGAAGCTTTCTTT | CASSSAGGQNTEAFF
- | TRBJ1-4 | - | TRBV20-1 | TGCAGTGCCCCCCTAGGCGGAAAACTGTTTTTT | CSAPLGGKLFF
TRBD1 | TRBJ1-5 | few | TRBV30 | TGTGCCTGGGGTCAGGGGGCCTATCAGCCCCAGCATTTT | CAWGQGAYQPQHF
- | TRBJ2-4 | - | TRBV5-1 | TGCGCCAGCAGCTTGGGTCTACCTTCGGTAGACATTCAGTACTTC | CASSLGLPSVDIQYF
- | TRBJ2-3 | once | TRBV15 | TGTGCCACCAGCGGGGATCGCGGGGATACGCAGTATTTT | CATSGDRGDTQYF
TRBD1 | TRBJ1-5 | once | TRBV6-1 | TGTGCCAGCAGTGAAGCATTACGGACAGGGGGCTCTATTCAGCCCCAGCATTTT | CASSEALRTGGSIQPQHF
- | TRBJ2-3 | - | TRBV4-2 | TGTGCCAGCACCCGCCGGGACGCTGCACTGGATACGCAGTATTTT | CASTRRDAALDTQYF
TRBD2 | TRBJ2-7 | few | TRBV4-3 | TGCGCCAGCAGCCCTAGCGGCGGAAACTACGAGCAGTACTTC | CASSPSGGNYEQYF
- | TRBJ2-5 | - | TRBV7-9 | TGTGCCAGCAGCTTTATCGATAGGCAAGAGACCCAGTACTTC | CASSFIDRQETQYF
- | TRBJ1-2 | - | TRBV5-6 | TGTGCCAGCAGCTTGGAGGACAGTCTATGGGGCTACACCTTC | CASSLEDSLWGYTF
- | TRBJ2-7 | - | TRBV18 | TGTGCCAGCTCCACACCCCGTCCCTGGCCGGACGAGCAGTACTTC | CASSTPRPWPDEQYF
- | TRBJ2-4 | - | TRBV7-2 | TGTGCCAGCAGCTTAAACAGGGTTTCGGACATTCAGTACTTC | CASSLNRVSDIQYF
- | TRBJ2-7 | - | TRBV27 | TGTGCCAGCAGTTTCGAGGGCAGGCAGTACTTC | CASSFEGRQYF
TRBD2 | TRBJ2-3 | - | TRBV19 | TGTGCCAGTGAAATAGCGGGGGGCCTCACAGATACGCAGTATTTT | CASEIAGGLTDTQYF
TRBD1 | TRBJ1-1 | - | TRBV7-6 | TGTGCCAGCAGCTTATACAGGGGGAATATGAACACTGAAGCTTTCTTT | CASSLYRGNMNTEAFF
- | TRBJ2-5 | - | TRBV6-1 | TGTGCCAGCAGTGAAGTAGGGAGAGGGACCCAGTACTTC | CASSEVGRGTQYF
- | TRBJ2-3 | once | TRBV2 | TGTGCCAGCAGTGACGGGGTCCTAAGGTCAGATACGCAGTATTTT | CASSDGVLRSDTQYF
TRBD2 | TRBJ2-1 | - | TRBV19 | TGTGCCAGTAGTTGGGGACTAGCAAATGAGCAGTTCTTC | CASSWGLANEQFF
- | TRBJ1-6 | - | TRBV4-1 | TGCGCCAGCAGCCAAGGAAATAGGGTCTATAATTCACCCCTCCACTTT | CASSQGNRVYNSPLHF
- | TRBJ1-5 | - | TRBV2 | TGTGCCAGCAGTGCCCTAAATAGCAATCAGCCCCAGCATTTT | CASSALNSNQPQHF
TRBD2 | TRBJ2-4 | - | TRBV7-2 | TGTGCCAGCAGCTTACGTGGGGAGACTAGCGGGAGTTGGCACATTCAGTACTTC | CASSLRGETSGSWHIQYF